The 27 T cell receptor beta chains listed next were all sequenced from one sample in a study of response to subunit inactivated influenza vaccine (dated by TCRdb to the late 2010s). Library generation was performed with RT-PCR. TCRdb shows the sequencer as Illumina HiSeq 2500. Using fastp trimming at Q25 and MiXCR clonotype assembly, TCRdb reanalyzed the public sequencing data and kept in-frame beta chains. Here each entry gathers all rows of one CDR3 protein and keeps the most common genes and DNA. The sample records roughly 780,000 distinct CDR3 sequences, around 20% of which are singletons. 11% of the sample is in the top ten clones. The material was PBMCs from blood, obtained 4 to 6 days after vaccination. All receptors come from a man over 45 who received an inactivated influenza vaccine. Donor details come from another sample of the same person, matched by shared clones.

Only a few counts were recorded for this clonotype. The genes are TRBV28 and TRBJ2-1, with D perhaps TRBD2 (6 bases). The germline V gene has CDR1 MDHEN and CDR2 SYDVKM. Trimming removed 0 bases from V and 7 bases from J, with 16 bases in between. The CDR3 runs 16 residues. In DNA, the CDR3 is TGTGCCAGCAGTTTATGGGGCATTGGCGGGGTTAATGAGCAGTTCTTC. This translates into CASSLWGIGGVNEQFF. Supplemented by reference TRBV28 and TRBJ2-1, the full variable domain reads DVKVTQSSRYLVKRTGEKVFLECVQDMDHENMFWYRQDPGLGLRLIYFSYDVKMKEKGDIPEGYSVSREKKERFSLILESASTNQTSMYLCASSLWGIGGVNEQFFGPGTRLTVL.

The table lists this clonotype with a few counts. The V and J genes are TRBV18 and TRBJ1-1, with TRBD1 matching 8 bases. Germline trimming cut 0 bases from V and 4 bases from J; bases unmatched to any gene: 4. The germline gives CDR1 KGHSH, CDR2 LQKENI. This CDR3 spans 15 amino acids. CDR3 region: CASSPPWTGLTEAFF. CDR3 coding DNA: TGTGCCAGCTCACCACCTTGGACAGGGCTCACTGAAGCTTTCTTT.

The rearrangement uses TRBV7-2 and TRBJ1-6; 9 bases are a match to TRBD1. Germline loops: CDR1 SGHTA, CDR2 FQGNSA. This CDR3 spans 15 amino acids. The junction had 6 bases not matched to a gene; V was cut back by 5 bases and J by 7 bases. The CDR3 region has the DNA TGTGCCAGCAGCCTCTACAGGGGGCAGAATTCACCCCTCCACTTT. It specifies CASSLYRGQNSPLHF.

This chain uses TRBV20-1 with TRBJ2-1; TRBD2 matches 14 bases. The CDR3 runs to 14 residues. Trimming cost V 3 bases and J 8 bases; bases outside gene matches: 3. Germline V gives CDR1 DFQATT, CDR2 SNEGSKA (reference sequence). CDR3 in amino acids: CSARGTSGSDEQFF. In DNA form, the CDR3 reads TGCAGTGCTAGGGGGACTAGCGGGAGTGATGAGCAGTTCTTC.

Only a few counts were recorded for this clonotype. V is TRBV5-4 and J is TRBJ2-1, with D tentatively TRBD2 (6 bases). CDR3 length: 13 residues. Germline V gives CDR1 SGHNT, CDR2 YYREEE (reference sequence). The V end was cut by 10 bases, the J end by 2 bases, with 13 bases between. CDR3 in amino acids: CAGSSAAYNEQFF. Here the CDR3 DNA reads TGTGCCGGATCTAGCGCAGCCTACAATGAGCAGTTCTTC. Combining the CDR3 with reference TRBV5-4 and TRBJ2-1 gives the whole variable domain ETGVTQSPTHLIKTRGQQVTLRCSSQSGHNTVSWYQQALGQGPQFIFQYYREEENGRGNFPPRFSGLQFPNYSSELNVNALELDDSALYLCAGSSAAYNEQFFGPGTRLTVL.

In this sample, this clonotype turned up once. The gene calls are TRBV4-2 and TRBJ2-5; TRBD1 aligns across 9 bases. V lost 4 bases and J lost 2; bases outside the gene matches: 14. Per germline, CDR1 LGHNA and CDR2 YNFKEQ. The CDR3 is 18 amino acids. The chain's CDR3 is CASSRSAGTGSMQETQYF. CDR3 sequence (DNA): TGTGCCAGCAGCCGCTCTGCCGGGACAGGGTCAATGCAAGAGACCCAGTACTTC.

The rearrangement links TRBV20-1 to TRBJ2-1; D gene unclear. The CDR3 covers 15 residues. The V gene lost 0 bases and the J gene lost 1 base, with 10 bases spanning the gap. The germline gives CDR1 DFQATT, CDR2 SNEGSKA (reference sequence). The CDR3 DNA reads TGCAGTGCTAGAGATCGGATCGGGTCCTACAATGAGCAGTTCTTC. It is translated as CSARDRIGSYNEQFF.

The rearrangement links TRBV20-1 to TRBJ1-2, with 9 bases lining up with TRBD1. This CDR3 is built from 13 residues. The germline V gene encodes CDR1 DFQATT and CDR2 SNEGSKA (reference sequence). After removal of 4 bases from V and 8 bases from J, the junction contained 8 bases not matched to a gene. The CDR3 nucleotides read TGCAGTGCTACTCAGGGACAGGGAAGAGGCTACACCTTC. It encodes CSATQGQGRGYTF.

The chain has TRBV2 and TRBJ2-7; a weak D match, TRBD1 (6 bases). V lost 8 bases and J lost 3, with 17 bases in between. This CDR3 contains 14 residues. CDR1 is SNHLY, CDR2 FYNNEI, per germline. CDR3 loop: CASLHGDTFYEQYF. CDR3 in DNA: TGTGCCAGCCTACACGGGGACACCTTCTACGAGCAGTACTTC.

The CDR3, as DNA: TGCAGCGCGCGGACAGGGGGCAGTGAAAAACTGTTTTTT. This codes for CSARTGGSEKLFF. The V call is TRBV29-1, the J call TRBJ1-4, with 11 nucleotides matching TRBD1. Germline V CDR1 and CDR2: SQVTM, ANQGSEA. J gave up 7 bases and V 7 bases, and 5 bases lay outside the gene matches. The CDR3 runs 13 residues.

The chain employs TRBV3-1 and TRBJ1-1; no firm D call. CDR1 is LGHDT, CDR2 YNNKEL, per germline (reference sequence). CDR3 size: 13 residues. Trimming pared 4 bases from V and 2 bases from J, leaving 8 bases between. In DNA form, the CDR3 reads TGTGCCAGCAGCCCTTACGAAAACACTGAAGCTTTCTTT. It yields the protein CASSPYENTEAFF.

This clonotype was counted at least ten times. The V and J genes are TRBV20-1 and TRBJ2-2; no definite D call. The CDR3 covers 13 residues. Trimming shortened V by 1 base and J by 5 bases, and 8 bases separated the two germline ends. Per germline, CDR1 DFQATT and CDR2 SNEGSKA (reference sequence). The CDR3 DNA reads as TGCAGTGCTAGAGTAGCACTTACCGGGGAGCTGTTTTTT. Its translation: CSARVALTGELFF.

This clonotype was seen only a few times. The V gene is TRBV18, the J gene TRBJ2-1, with a tentative D call TRBD2 (6 bases). CDR1 KGHSH and CDR2 LQKENI come from the germline V gene. The CDR3 runs to 12 residues. The V end lost 5 bases, the J end lost 14 bases, and 16 bases lay between the germline ends. DNA for the CDR3: TGTGCCAGCTCATTTGCCGGGACTGGAGAGTTCTTC. This gives the protein CASSFAGTGEFF.

This chain links TRBV7-6 with TRBJ2-3, with a possible D match to TRBD1 (5 bases). The CDR3 loop spans 16 amino acids. Germline loops: CDR1 SGHVS, CDR2 FNYEAQ. Trimming stripped 1 base from V and 6 bases from J, with 17 bases between. Here the CDR3 DNA reads TGTGCCAGCAGCTTAGTGGCTAATATACCAGGGGATACGCAGTATTTT. Protein: CASSLVANIPGDTQYF.

This clonotype showed up just a few times. The chain combines TRBV12-3 or TRBV12-4 with TRBJ2-7; the D call may be TRBD1 or TRBD2 (5 bases each). The CDR3 runs 12 residues. V lost 6 bases and J lost 6, with 12 bases in between. Here the CDR3 DNA reads TGTGCCAGCAGCCGCGTCGGGACCGAGCAGTACTTC. Amino acids: CASSRVGTEQYF.

This chain connects TRBV30 to TRBJ2-7, with TRBD2 identical over 8 bases. Germline CDR1 reads GTSNPN; CDR2 reads SVGIG (reference sequence). The trim removed 2 bases at V and 3 bases at J, leaving 6 bases unmatched. The CDR3 contains 14 residues. CDR3 in DNA: TGTGCCTGGAGTTACGGCGGGGGGAACTACGAGCAGTACTTC. Encoded protein: CAWSYGGGNYEQYF.

This chain links TRBV7-9 with TRBJ1-1; TRBD1 matches at 9 bases. V lost 3 bases, J lost 4 bases, and 12 bases stayed unmatched. This CDR3 spans 17 amino acids. Germline CDR1 SEHNR, CDR2 FQNEAQ (reference sequence). The CDR3 loop reads CASSFKRTGGAVTEAFF. CDR3 in DNA: TGTGCCAGCAGCTTCAAACGCACAGGGGGCGCGGTCACTGAAGCTTTCTTT. The whole variable domain, remainder taken from reference TRBV7-9 and TRBJ1-1, is DTGVSQNPRHKITKRGQNVTFRCDPISEHNRLYWYRQTLGQGPEFLTYFQNEAQLEKSRLLSDRFSAERPKGSFSTLEIQRTEQGDSAMYLCASSFKRTGGAVTEAFFGQGTRLTVV.

This clonotype was counted between two and nine times. The chain joins TRBV7-9 to TRBJ1-6; the D is unclear. Germline assignment: CDR1 SEHNR and CDR2 FQNEAQ (reference sequence). Trimming took off 3 bases at V and 6 bases at J, with 6 bases between the two ends. The CDR3 is 13 amino acids. CDR3 loop: CASSFTVNSPLHF. In nucleotides, the CDR3 is TGTGCCAGCAGCTTTACAGTTAATTCACCCCTCCACTTT.

This clonotype has a handful of counts. Germline is not matched at one junction end, which may reflect a read error. This chain uses TRBV7-7 with TRBJ2-5; TRBD1 might be the D (5 bases). The length of the CDR3 is 13 residues. Germline V lookup: CDR1 SSHAT, CDR2 FNYEAQ (reference sequence). The CDR3: CASRKTDQETQYF. Written as DNA, the CDR3 is TGTGCTAGCAGGAAGACAGACCAAGAGACCCAGTACTTC.

This chain links TRBV7-9 with TRBJ2-3, with 7 nucleotides matching TRBD2. The V gene end was trimmed by 2 bases and the J gene end by 5 bases; junction bases not matched to a gene: 4. The CDR3 covers 14 residues. The germline V gene encodes CDR1 SEHNR and CDR2 FQNEAQ (reference sequence). This chain's CDR3 is CASSLLTGGDTQYF. The CDR3 coding sequence is TGTGCCAGCAGCTTACTCACGGGGGGAGATACGCAGTATTTT.

This clonotype appeared many times. The chain is built from TRBV12-3 or TRBV12-4 and TRBJ2-1; D perhaps matches TRBD1 (6 bases). V was clipped by 3 bases and J by 8 bases, with 14 bases between them. CDR3 length: 14 residues. In DNA, the CDR3 is TGTGCCAGCAGTTTCGGTCAGGGGACATATGAGCAGTTCTTC. Protein sequence: CASSFGQGTYEQFF.

This chain's CDR3 is CASSQETSGIETQYF. The CDR3 DNA is TGTGCCAGCAGCCAAGAGACTAGCGGGATAGAGACCCAGTACTTC. The V and J genes are TRBV4-2 and TRBJ2-5; TRBD2 matches at 11 bases. The CDR3 covers 15 residues. The germline gives CDR1 LGHNA, CDR2 YNFKEQ. After removal of 0 bases from V and 4 bases from J, the junction contained 1 base not matched to a gene.

This clonotype was seen only a few times. This sequence joins TRBV6-1 and TRBJ2-7; tentatively, D is TRBD1 (7 bases). V was pared by 8 bases and J by 8 bases, with 19 bases between. The CDR3 totals 13 residues. CDR1 and CDR2 from the germline V gene are MNHNS and SASEGT. CDR3 sequence (DNA): TGTGCCAGCGAACCGGACAGGACTATGCAGCAGTACTTC. Translated, it gives CASEPDRTMQQYF.

The gene calls are TRBV29-1 and TRBJ1-3, with no clear D. V was trimmed by 1 base and J by 9 bases, leaving 10 bases between them. Germline V gene sequence: CDR1 SQVTM, CDR2 ANQGSEA. This CDR3 is 12 amino acids long. The CDR3 region is CSVEVGSGTIYF. CDR3 DNA sequence: TGCAGCGTTGAAGTGGGTAGCGGCACCATATATTTT.

The table lists this clonotype with many counts. The J gene is TRBJ1-4, the V gene TRBV12-3 or TRBV12-4; no definite D call. The V end was cut by 5 bases, the J end by 6 bases, with 10 bases between. The CDR3 has 13 residues. Here the CDR3 reads CASSAEYYEKLFF. CDR3 nucleotide sequence: TGTGCCAGCAGTGCAGAGTACTATGAAAAACTGTTTTTT.

This clonotype was picked up a small number of times. The chain joins TRBV12-3 or TRBV12-4 to TRBJ1-1; the D gene is possibly TRBD1 (5 bases). This CDR3 has 15 amino acids. The V gene lost 3 bases and the J gene lost 0 bases, with 11 bases spanning the gap. In nucleotides, the CDR3 is TGTGCCAGCAGTTTGGGGGTTTCTTTGAACACTGAAGCTTTCTTT. It translates to CASSLGVSLNTEAFF.

This clonotype was observed a handful of times. The chain couples TRBV4-2 to TRBJ1-4; 7 bases match TRBD1. The length of the CDR3 is 17 residues. Trimming at V came to 0 bases and at J to 5 bases, leaving 9 bases not matched to a gene. Germline CDR1 LGHNA, CDR2 YNFKEQ. The CDR3 DNA reads TGTGCCAGCAGCCAAGATCAGTGGACAGGCCCGAATGAAAAACTGTTTTTT. This gives the protein CASSQDQWTGPNEKLFF.